The 20 T cell receptor beta chains given below trace back to one sample, sequenced in a study of CD8 T cells in Susac syndrome. RNA, at about 0.45 to 1 ug, was reverse transcribed with random hexamers. TCRdb re-derived calls from the immunoSEQ multiplex PCR reads in MiXCR, one entry per CDR3 protein. The sample includes about 200,000 distinct CDR3 sequences, 85% to 95% seen only once; the top ten take about 0.1%. What was sequenced was CD4+ T cells from PBMCs. These receptor sequences come from a human donor in good health.

For the CDR3, the DNA is TGTGCCAGCAACCCGTTCGGAGCTGGGGGTGAGCAGTTCTTC. Its translation: CASNPFGAGGEQFF. The gene calls are TRBV9 and TRBJ2-1; D assignment may be TRBD1 or TRBD2 (5 bases each). The germline gives CDR1 SGDLS, CDR2 YYNGEE. The V end lost 6 bases, the J end lost 9 bases, and 19 bases lay between the germline ends. This CDR3 region has 14 residues.

The genes are TRBV18 and TRBJ1-2; D call uncertain. The CDR3 has 15 amino acids. V gave up 3 bases and J gave up 4 bases, with 15 bases separating them. Per the germline V gene, CDR1 is KGHSH and CDR2 is LQKENI. This chain's CDR3 is CASSPSGGSLYGYTF. CDR3 DNA: TGTGCCAGCTCACCCTCGGGCGGCTCACTCTATGGCTACACCTTC.

The chain has TRBV19 and TRBJ2-3; a weak D match, TRBD1 (7 bases). The CDR3 consists of 16 residues. CDR1 LNHDA and CDR2 SQIVND come from the germline V gene (reference sequence). V lost 5 bases and J 3 bases, leaving 18 bases between the germline ends. Here the CDR3 reads CASSVDREVSTDTQYF. The CDR3 DNA follows: TGTGCCAGTAGTGTCGACAGGGAGGTCAGTACAGATACGCAGTATTTT.

The chain links TRBV3-1 to TRBJ2-1, with D tentatively TRBD2 (5 bases). Germline CDR1 and CDR2: LGHDT and YNNKEL (reference sequence). The CDR3 is 13 amino acids. V was shortened by 4 bases and J by 8 bases, with 12 bases between the two germline ends. The CDR3 DNA is TGTGCCAGCAGCCGCCGAGGAGGATATGAGCAGTTCTTC. Translated: CASSRRGGYEQFF.

The J gene is TRBJ1-1, the V gene TRBV4-1; D not certain. V lost 2 bases, J lost 4 bases, and 11 bases lay in between. Germline loops: CDR1 MGHRA, CDR2 YSYEKL. The CDR3 runs to 14 residues. This CDR3 is CASSQWSAGTEAFF. The CDR3 DNA reads TGCGCCAGCAGCCAATGGAGCGCGGGCACTGAAGCTTTCTTT.

V is TRBV6-5 and J is TRBJ1-2; tentative D call: TRBD1 (6 bases). Germline CDR1 MNHEY, CDR2 SVGAGI. The CDR3 has 14 amino acids. Trimming pared 6 bases from V and 5 bases from J, leaving 16 bases between. CDR3 coding DNA: TGTGCCAGCAGGCCGACAGGAGATAAATATGGCTACACCTTC. Encoded protein: CASRPTGDKYGYTF.

This sequence joins TRBV12-3 or TRBV12-4 and TRBJ2-4, with D perhaps matching TRBD1 or TRBD2 (6 bases each). The CDR3 runs 15 residues. The germline V and J ends were trimmed by 1 base and 6 bases, with 13 bases remaining between them. CDR3 region: CASSLGGARLNIQYF. In DNA, the CDR3 is TGTGCCAGCAGTTTAGGGGGGGCCCGGTTAAACATTCAGTACTTC.

The V and J genes are TRBV20-1 and TRBJ2-2; D remains ambiguous. The ends were cut back, 4 bases at V and 0 bases at J, with 12 bases in the middle. CDR3 size: 15 residues. Germline V gene sequence: CDR1 DFQATT, CDR2 SNEGSKA (reference sequence). CDR3 loop: CSAILADANTGELFF. DNA for the CDR3: TGCAGTGCTATTTTGGCTGACGCGAACACCGGGGAGCTGTTTTTT.

The rearrangement uses TRBV15 and TRBJ1-2; D not resolved. The V gene's germline CDR1 is LNHNV and CDR2 YYDKDF (reference sequence). Trimming removed 1 base at V and 8 bases at J, with 8 bases between. There are 12 residues in the CDR3. The CDR3 DNA reads TGTGCCACCAGCAGAGTAGGCTGGGGCTACACCTTC. Translated, it gives CATSRVGWGYTF.

The rearrangement joins TRBV20-1 to TRBJ2-1, with D unclear. The V gene's germline CDR1 is DFQATT and CDR2 SNEGSKA (reference sequence). The ends were cut back, 4 bases at V and 12 bases at J, with 16 bases in the middle. The CDR3 spans 12 residues. In DNA form, the CDR3 reads TGCAGTGCTAATGAAGAAGGATTTGTGCAGTTCTTC. Encoded protein: CSANEEGFVQFF.

This rearrangement joins TRBV29-1 to TRBJ1-5, with a tentative D call TRBD1 (5 bases). The CDR3 contains 11 residues. Trimming removed 4 bases at V and 6 bases at J, with 7 bases between. Germline assignment: CDR1 SQVTM and CDR2 ANQGSEA. CDR3 residues: CSVGTTQPQHF. In nucleotides, the CDR3 is TGCAGCGTTGGGACAACTCAGCCCCAGCATTTT.

The V call is TRBV4-1, the J call TRBJ2-7; 9 nucleotides agree with TRBD2. Germline lookup yields CDR1 MGHRA and CDR2 YSYEKL. The CDR3 runs to 14 residues. V dropped 5 bases and J dropped 3; count of bases not matched to a gene: 5. CDR3 nucleotides: TGCGCCAGCAGCTCGGGACTAGCCAACTACGAGCAGTACGTC. It specifies CASSSGLANYEQYV.

The V gene is TRBV5-4, the J gene TRBJ2-3; the match to TRBD2 covers 8 bases. V gave up 4 bases and J gave up 3 bases; unmatched junction bases: 7. CDR1 and CDR2 (germline): SGHNT, YYREEE (reference sequence). The CDR3 sequence is 15 residues long. The CDR3 DNA reads as TGTGCCAGCAGCCCAGCGGGGGAGGTTACAGATACGCAGTATTTT. This codes for CASSPAGEVTDTQYF. Looking up the rest from reference TRBV5-4 and TRBJ2-3 gives the full variable domain: ETGVTQSPTHLIKTRGQQVTLRCSSQSGHNTVSWYQQALGQGPQFIFQYYREEENGRGNFPPRFSGLQFPNYSSELNVNALELDDSALYLCASSPAGEVTDTQYFGPGTRLTVL.

The chain employs TRBV29-1 and TRBJ1-5; D is perhaps TRBD1 (6 bases). Per the germline V gene, CDR1 is SQVTM and CDR2 is ANQGSEA. The length of the CDR3 is 15 residues. Trimming shortened V by 5 bases and J by 5 bases, and 19 bases separated the two germline ends. The chain's CDR3 is CSVTDGGGQDQPQHF. The CDR3 DNA reads TGCAGCGTTACCGACGGGGGGGGGCAAGATCAGCCCCAGCATTTT.

The chain recombines TRBV9 with TRBJ2-3; no clear D gene. This CDR3 region has 11 residues. Deletions cut 1 base from V and 5 bases from J, with 2 bases between. Germline V lookup: CDR1 SGDLS, CDR2 YYNGEE. CDR3 in DNA: TGTGCCAGCAGCGTAAGAGATACGCAGTATTTT. As protein: CASSVRDTQYF.

This chain joins TRBV12-3 or TRBV12-4 and TRBJ2-2; D is uncertain. The CDR3 is 14 residues long. V was clipped by 3 bases and J by 1 base, with 6 bases between them. The CDR3 DNA reads as TGTGCCAGCAGTTTGGCAGAGAACACCGGGGAGCTGTTTTTT. This sequence encodes CASSLAENTGELFF.

V usage is TRBV29-1 and J usage is TRBJ2-3; possible D gene TRBD2, 5 bases. The CDR3 runs 14 residues. Per the germline V gene, CDR1 is SQVTM and CDR2 is ANQGSEA. Trimming cost V 8 bases and J 1 base, with 16 bases left between them. DNA for the CDR3: TGCAGCTCATGGGGATGGCGGGGCACAGATACGCAGTATTTT. As protein: CSSWGWRGTDTQYF.

CDR3: CSVDVAGGTDTQYF. As DNA, the CDR3 is TGCAGCGTTGATGTGGCGGGAGGCACAGATACGCAGTATTTT. This chain joins TRBV29-1 and TRBJ2-3; 7 bases line up with TRBD2. J was trimmed by 1 base and V by 3 bases; bases with no gene match: 4. The CDR3 is 14 residues long. Germline V lookup: CDR1 SQVTM, CDR2 ANQGSEA.

The chain links TRBV24-1 to TRBJ2-5, with 7 bases that match TRBD2. Trimming cost V 7 bases and J 7 bases; bases outside gene matches: 5. There are 12 residues in the CDR3. Per the germline V gene, CDR1 is KGHDR and CDR2 is SFDVKD. CDR3 loop: CATRTTGGTQYF. In nucleotides, the CDR3 is TGTGCCACCAGAACGACGGGGGGGACCCAGTACTTC.

The rearrangement uses TRBV20-1 and TRBJ2-4, with TRBD1 as a possible D gene (6 bases). Germline values: CDR1 DFQATT, CDR2 SNEGSKA (reference sequence). V was cut by 5 bases and J by 5 bases, with 19 bases left in between. This CDR3 is built from 15 residues. The CDR3, as DNA: TGCAGTGCTGGCCCGGGACACAAACCCCAAAACATTCAGTACTTC. It specifies CSAGPGHKPQNIQYF.